The 27 T cell receptor beta chains listed next were all sequenced from one sample in a study of CD8+ T cells in alopecia areata. Treatment given: oral pan-JAK inhibitor, 5-10 mg twice daily. RNA extraction was followed by reverse transcription into cDNA, which acted as the sequencing template. Clones were read by immunoSEQ multiplex PCR, and TCRdb kept only the in-frame ones, dropping some. The repertoire holds around 150,000 clones, with around four fifths as singletons. Sequences were derived from CD8+ T cells sorted from blood, sampled at week 4, from a patient treated with tofacitinib. These receptors were obtained from a human donor with alopecia areata.

This clone was detected once. The chain is built from TRBV6-5 and TRBJ2-2, with TRBD1 matching over 7 bases. The V gene end was trimmed by 4 bases and the J gene end by 1 base; junction bases not matched to a gene: 6. The CDR3 has 16 amino acids. Per germline, CDR1 MNHEY and CDR2 SVGAGI. The CDR3 DNA reads as TGTGCCAGCAGTTCCGACAGGGACAGGAACACCGGGGAGCTGTTTTTT. Its protein product is CASSSDRDRNTGELFF.

The rearrangement joins TRBV5-6 to TRBJ2-7; 9 bases fit TRBD1. CDR3 length: 15 residues. V lost 2 bases to trimming and J lost 5 bases; unmatched junction nucleotides: 8. Germline-derived CDR1 and CDR2 are SGHDT and YYEEEE. In DNA form, the CDR3 reads TGTGCCAGCAGCTTCAAGGGGACAGGGACCCACGAGCAGTACTTC. Translated: CASSFKGTGTHEQYF.

The chain links TRBV6-5 to TRBJ2-7; perhaps TRBD1 as D (6 bases). The CDR3 has 12 amino acids. The ends were cut back, 6 bases at V and 3 bases at J, with 9 bases in the middle. The germline V gene has CDR1 MNHEY and CDR2 SVGAGI. The CDR3 region has the DNA TGTGCCAGCAGGAAGGACAGCTACGAGCAGTACTTC. Residues: CASRKDSYEQYF.

The chain couples TRBV4-1 to TRBJ2-5; D gene ambiguous. V was cut by 0 bases and J by 3 bases, with 17 bases left in between. This CDR3 is 17 amino acids long. Germline V gene sequence: CDR1 MGHRA, CDR2 YSYEKL. In DNA form, the CDR3 reads TGCGCCAGCAGCCAAGAAGGGTTCCTGTCGGGCGAAGAGACCCAGTACTTC. Translated, it gives CASSQEGFLSGEETQYF.

The rearrangement uses TRBV15 and TRBJ2-7, with D maybe TRBD1 (5 bases). The CDR3 consists of 13 residues. CDR1 LNHNV and CDR2 YYDKDF come from the germline V gene (reference sequence). The V and J ends lost 3 bases and 7 bases respectively, with 13 bases between them. This CDR3 is CATSSLRVGEQYF. The CDR3 DNA reads as TGTGCCACCAGCAGTCTCAGGGTCGGGGAGCAGTACTTC.

The V and J genes are TRBV27 and TRBJ2-5, with 7 bases aligning to TRBD1. With 5 bases clipped from V and 5 bases from J, the junction kept 8 bases outside the gene matches. Germline assignment: CDR1 MNHEY and CDR2 SMNVEV (reference sequence). The CDR3 loop spans 14 amino acids. The CDR3 here is CASSLGQVRETQYF. The DNA for the CDR3 is TGTGCCAGCAGTCTTGGACAGGTTAGGGAGACCCAGTACTTC.

CDR3 DNA: TGCGCCAGCAGCCAAGTGGTTGGTCAGCCCCAGCATTTT. Its protein is CASSQVVGQPQHF. The chain recombines TRBV4-1 with TRBJ1-5; no firm D call. Germline loops: CDR1 MGHRA, CDR2 YSYEKL. The germline V and J ends were trimmed by 1 base and 6 bases, with 7 bases remaining between them. CDR3 length: 13 amino acids.

This chain links TRBV5-6 with TRBJ2-5, with 7 bases identical to TRBD1. Germline V gene sequence: CDR1 SGHDT, CDR2 YYEEEE. Trimming cost V 2 bases and J 0 bases; bases outside gene matches: 10. The CDR3 runs to 17 residues. The CDR3 loop reads CASSFKTGAPYQETQYF. The CDR3 DNA reads TGTGCCAGCAGCTTTAAAACAGGGGCCCCGTACCAAGAGACCCAGTACTTC.

The chain couples TRBV29-1 to TRBJ2-2, with D perhaps matching TRBD1 (5 bases). V lost 7 bases to trimming and J lost 6 bases, with 12 bases between them. This CDR3 is built from 12 residues. Germline loops: CDR1 SQVTM, CDR2 ANQGSEA. The CDR3 DNA is TGCAGCGCTCAGGGTGCGTCCGGGGAGCTGTTTTTT. This gives the protein CSAQGASGELFF.

The CDR3 DNA sequence: TGTGCTGGACAGACAGGGAGCTCCTACAATGAGCAGTTCTTC. Residues: CAGQTGSSYNEQFF. The chain carries TRBV12-5 and TRBJ2-1; 7 nucleotides agree with TRBD1. Trimming cost V 11 bases and J 0 bases; bases outside gene matches: 7. Per germline, CDR1 LGHNT and CDR2 FRNRAP. This CDR3 comprises 14 residues.

This clone has just one count. V and J are TRBV7-6 and TRBJ1-6; D gene ambiguous. With 5 bases removed from V and 10 bases from J, the gap between germline ends came to 18 bases. This CDR3 comprises 15 residues. From germline, CDR1 is SGHVS and CDR2 FNYEAQ. CDR3 in DNA: TGTGCCAGCAGCGCGATGGGAGGAGGAGGATCACCCCTCCACTTT. It encodes CASSAMGGGGSPLHF.

The rearrangement uses TRBV27 and TRBJ2-1; tentative D call: TRBD2 (6 bases). The CDR3 consists of 14 residues. Germline CDR1 MNHEY, CDR2 SMNVEV (reference sequence). Trimming removed 4 bases at V and 3 bases at J, with 10 bases between. The DNA of the CDR3 is TGTGCCAGCAGTTCGGGGGATAGCTACAATGAGCAGTTCTTC. This codes for CASSSGDSYNEQFF.

The V call is TRBV7-9, the J call TRBJ1-5; D call uncertain. Germline V lookup: CDR1 SEHNR, CDR2 FQNEAQ (reference sequence). The CDR3 contains 12 residues. Trimming removed 5 bases from V and 4 bases from J, with 6 bases in between. The CDR3 region has the DNA TGTGCCAGCAGCGCCTCAAATCAGCCCCAGCATTTT. Translation gives CASSASNQPQHF.

The chain employs TRBV30 and TRBJ1-2, with 9 bases matching TRBD1. This CDR3 has 13 amino acids. V lost 2 bases to trimming and J lost 4 bases; unmatched junction nucleotides: 2. The germline CDR1 and CDR2 sequences are GTSNPN and SVGIG (reference sequence). The CDR3 DNA is TGTGCCTGGAGTCTGGGACAGGGCTATGGCTACACCTTC. The encoded protein is CAWSLGQGYGYTF. The whole variable domain, remainder taken from reference TRBV30 and TRBJ1-2, is SQTIHQWPATLVQPVGSPLSLECTVEGTSNPNLYWYRQAAGRGLQLLFYSVGIGQISSEVPQNLSASRPQDRQFILSSKKLLLSDSGFYLCAWSLGQGYGYTFGSGTRLTVV.

This chain joins TRBV5-6 and TRBJ2-1, with D unresolved. CDR3 length: 13 residues. Trimming took off 5 bases at V and 12 bases at J, with 18 bases between the two ends. CDR1 and CDR2 from the germline V gene are SGHDT and YYEEEE. The CDR3 nucleotides read TGTGCCAGCAGTTCGGGCTTAGACATTAGGCAGTTCTTC. The encoded protein is CASSSGLDIRQFF.

This sequence joins TRBV27 and TRBJ2-3; 8 bases line up with TRBD2. V lost 4 bases, J lost 2 bases, and 8 bases stayed unmatched. The CDR3 is 16 residues long. Looked up from germline, CDR1 is MNHEY and CDR2 is SMNVEV (reference sequence). CDR3 sequence: CASSYSGAIYTDTQYF. The DNA for the CDR3 is TGTGCCAGCAGTTATAGCGGGGCCATATACACAGATACGCAGTATTTT.

The chain combines TRBV2 with TRBJ2-1, with a possible D match to TRBD2 (6 bases). Germline V gene lookup returns CDR1 SNHLY and CDR2 FYNNEI. Between the trimmed V and J ends, which lost 7 bases and 9 bases, there was a span of 16 bases. The CDR3 runs 13 residues. The CDR3: CASTPLASVEQFF. In nucleotides, the CDR3 is TGTGCCAGCACCCCACTAGCTTCGGTTGAGCAGTTCTTC.

The genes are TRBV2 and TRBJ2-7, with a weak D call TRBD1 (5 bases). In germline, CDR1 is SNHLY, CDR2 FYNNEI. The CDR3 sequence is 13 residues long. Trimming removed 3 bases at V and 2 bases at J, with 8 bases between. CDR3 nucleotide sequence: TGTGCCAGCAGTGAGCACAGGACCTACGAGCAGTACTTC. The encoded protein is CASSEHRTYEQYF.

This clone is a singleton in its sample. V and J are TRBV4-1 and TRBJ2-5; D remains ambiguous. Trimming removed 1 base at V and 5 bases at J, with 14 bases between. This CDR3 spans 15 amino acids. The germline CDR1 and CDR2 sequences are MGHRA and YSYEKL. CDR3 sequence (DNA): TGCGCCAGCAGCCAAGGGCTGGATAGCTACGAGACCCAGTACTTC. The encoded protein is CASSQGLDSYETQYF.

The chain recombines TRBV27 with TRBJ1-4, with D tentatively TRBD1 (6 bases). The CDR3 spans 18 residues. Germline CDR1 MNHEY, CDR2 SMNVEV (reference sequence). The V end lost 6 bases, the J end lost 8 bases, and 28 bases lay between the germline ends. Here the CDR3 DNA reads TGTGCCAGCAGGAGTAAGGACAGTCTCGGCGGAGGGAGGGAAAAACTGTTTTTT. Translated: CASRSKDSLGGGREKLFF.

This chain uses TRBV5-1 with TRBJ2-1, with D uncertain. The CDR3 is 11 residues long. Trimming removed 0 bases at V and 9 bases at J, with 4 bases between. Germline V gives CDR1 SGHRS, CDR2 YFSETQ. CDR3 region: CASSLGGEQFF. DNA of the CDR3: TGCGCCAGCAGCTTGGGGGGTGAGCAGTTCTTC.

The V call is TRBV7-6, the J call TRBJ2-7, with TRBD1 identical over 11 bases. Looked up from germline, CDR1 is SGHVS and CDR2 is FNYEAQ. V lost 5 bases and J lost 3; bases outside the gene matches: 12. The CDR3 is made up of 17 amino acids. Here the CDR3 reads CASSPQGGTGGLYEQYF. The CDR3 DNA reads TGTGCCAGCAGCCCACAGGGCGGGACAGGGGGGCTCTACGAGCAGTACTTC. Full variable domain (outside the CDR3, taken from reference TRBV7-6 and TRBJ2-7): GAGVSQSPRYKVTKRGQDVALRCDPISGHVSLYWYRQALGQGPEFLTYFNYEAQQDKSGLPNDRFSAERPEGSISTLTIQRTEQRDSAMYRCASSPQGGTGGLYEQYFGPGTRLTVT.

This clone has a single count. The chain employs TRBV27 and TRBJ1-1, with 9 nucleotides matching TRBD1. Germline CDR1 is MNHEY and CDR2 is SMNVEV (reference sequence). J was trimmed by 10 bases and V by 4 bases; bases with no gene match: 10. The CDR3 has 14 residues. The CDR3 nucleotides read TGTGCCAGCAGTTCAATAGGACAGGGGTTAGGAGCTTTCTTT. Protein product: CASSSIGQGLGAFF.

The chain employs TRBV11-2 and TRBJ2-3; D possibly uses TRBD1 or TRBD2 (6 bases each). V was shortened by 4 bases and J by 2 bases, with 13 bases between the two germline ends. CDR3 length equals 15 residues. Germline V lookup: CDR1 SGHAT, CDR2 FQNNGV. CDR3 DNA sequence: TGTGCCAGCAGCTATATTCGGGGGCTCACAGATACGCAGTATTTT. Translation: CASSYIRGLTDTQYF.

This clone occurred a few times. The CDR3 protein is CASSATSGLSYEQYF. DNA of the CDR3: TGTGCCAGCAGTGCAACTAGCGGCCTCTCCTACGAGCAGTACTTC. This sequence joins TRBV2 and TRBJ2-7, with TRBD2 identical over 8 bases. CDR3 length: 15 residues. Germline lookup yields CDR1 SNHLY and CDR2 FYNNEI. J lost 0 bases, V lost 4 bases, and 5 bases had no gene match.

V gene TRBV7-9 combines with J gene TRBJ1-5; D perhaps matches TRBD1 (5 bases). The CDR3 length is 13 residues. V was cut by 1 base and J by 11 bases, with 12 bases left in between. The germline V gene encodes CDR1 SEHNR and CDR2 FQNEAQ (reference sequence). DNA of the CDR3: TGTGCCAGCAGCTTAGAAGGGGCCAGGACCCAGCATTTT. Its translation: CASSLEGARTQHF. Using reference TRBV7-9 and TRBJ1-5 for the parts outside the CDR3, the full variable domain is DTGVSQNPRHKITKRGQNVTFRCDPISEHNRLYWYRQTLGQGPEFLTYFQNEAQLEKSRLLSDRFSAERPKGSFSTLEIQRTEQGDSAMYLCASSLEGARTQHFGDGTRLSIL.

This chain links TRBV29-1 with TRBJ2-1; 8 bases agree with TRBD2. Germline-derived CDR1 and CDR2 are SQVTM and ANQGSEA. J lost 7 bases, V lost 0 bases, and 8 bases had no gene match. The CDR3 has 15 amino acids. The CDR3 spells CSVEDLRGGGNEQFF. CDR3 DNA: TGCAGCGTTGAAGATCTTCGGGGGGGTGGAAATGAGCAGTTCTTC.